The entry that follows covers one T cell receptor (gamma chain) sequence. Its antigen is currently not known. The sample holds no much larger clone one base away, and base qualities are not on file. Library method: multiplex PCR. Sequenced using an Ion Torrent PGM. The LymphoTrack kit, which has primers carrying Illumina adapters, was used to amplify TRG repertoires from roughly 220 ng of biopsy DNA. TRG amplicons were cleaned up with AMPure XP beads, measured on a 2100 Bioanalyzer, and combined in equimolar amounts. TRG libraries were sequenced on an Ion PGM instrument. Per the original workflow: Reads in which more than 10% of nucleotides fell below the per-patient third-quartile quality score were removed with FastX. IMGT/HighV-QUEST was used to align reads in order to assign V, D and J genes, locate CDR3 regions and judge functionality. Sequences were converted to amino acids, and every sequence predicted to be non-functional was removed. The CDR3s were broken into kmers both with and without positional annotation, PCA was run on the kmer frequencies, and the samples were clustered using every one of the 1023 combinations of PCs 1-10. Leave-one-out cross-validation was used to validate the classification, with parameters re-optimised on the remaining samples in each round. Shannon diversity was calculated using the vegan R package from repeated random subsamples equal to the lowest read count. With CATT, TCRdb called clones again from the public reads; duplicate DNA rows were later joined. TCRdb assigned the V and J calls; the authors' analysis was not used. For this sample the table gives about 950 gamma-chain clones, of which around 48% were detected only once. Of the sample, roughly 16% is held by the ten largest clones.

This sample is drawn from a study of intestinal T cells in coeliac disease (dated by TCRdb to about 2020). About the investigation overall: In the TRG cohort, coeliac patients were much younger than controls, with a mean age of 16.0 years compared with about 56 years. Duodenal biopsies from around 35 coeliac disease patients and fewer than 25 non-coeliac controls made up a second, larger TCR-gamma (TRG) cohort. Duodenal biopsies from roughly eleven coeliac disease patients and roughly eleven non-coeliac controls were included in the TCR-delta (TRD) cohort.

Genomic DNA was extracted with the QIAamp DNA FFPE tissue kit from ten 5-um FFPE scrolls per case. To test whether coeliac disease could be classified from the TCR repertoire, the study used duodenal biopsies that were formalin-fixed paraffin-embedded, fully anonymised, and surplus to diagnostic needs. Trimming removed 12 bases from V and 6 bases from J; the gene matches leave 11 bases unexplained. Counted from cysteine to phenylalanine, this CDR3 has 13 amino acids. Only the CDR3 region is kept as DNA, spanning 39 bases read in frame from base 1. Overall results and qualifications from the work: A significant age difference was observed between coeliac and control groups, although significant classification was not yielded by an age-split analysis. Repeated CDR3 amino acid sequences could not be distinguished from PCR duplicates in the analysis. FFPE-derived DNA was found to be relatively degraded, and loss of a proportion of TCR sequences in each sample was likely caused by this degradation. Clustering based on TRG put 51 of 54 biopsies (94.4%) in the right class, and the reported leave-one-out accuracy was about 90%. In training, clustering based on TRD kmers put every one of the 22 biopsies in the right class, and the leave-one-out accuracy was reported as 91%.

The sample consisted of a duodenal biopsy. This clonotype was obtained from a human donor with celiac disease. The chain was built from TRGV10 and TRGJP2. TRGV10 is treated as an ORF (open reading frame) with a function not yet certain. The CDR3 region reads CAAKKVRDWIKTF. The bases are TGTGCTGCCAAAAAGGTACGTGATTGGATCAAGACGTTT.